This TCR beta chain came from a study of CD8+CD57+ T cells in acquired aplastic anemia. This clonotype was detected many times. Genomic DNA constituted the template upon which TCR beta VDJ and CDR3 profiling was performed. TCRdb re-called the reads through MiXCR, storing one row per CDR3 protein. The table records 150,000 to 200,000 distinct CDR3 sequences, approximately 48% of them present only once. Trimming removed 1 base from V and 4 bases from J, with 17 bases in between. This CDR3 has 18 amino acids. The germline gives CDR1 LNHNV, CDR2 YYDKDF (reference sequence). Only patients with CD8+CD57+ cell expansion on flow cytometry were chosen for sequencing. Severe acquired aplastic anemia was the diagnosis recorded for all patients.

This TCR derives from a human donor with aplastic anemia. The V call is TRBV15, the J call TRBJ2-6, with D perhaps matching TRBD2 (6 bases). Sequenced input: sorted CD4+, CD8+, or CD8+CD57+ T cells (not recorded which) from PBMCs. The CDR3 region is CATSRVAGTVTGANVLTF. The CDR3 nucleotides are TGTGCCACCAGCAGAGTTGCGGGGACTGTGACAGGGGCCAACGTCCTGACTTTC.